This is a list of T cell receptor beta chains from one sample in a study of CD8+CD57+ T cells in acquired aplastic anemia. TCRdb reanalysed the reads using MiXCR and keeps one entry per CDR3 protein. This sample has about 190,000 distinct CDR3 sequences; 50% to 75% occur once, and the top ten carry more than 45%. The source material was sorted CD4+, CD8+, or CD8+CD57+ T cells (not recorded which) from PBMCs. The receptor set was obtained from a human donor with severe aplastic anemia or a healthy control (not recorded which). Each CDR3 is given with its conserved first and last residue. Each record gives: V gene, clone size, J gene, D gene, CDR3 DNA, CDR3 protein. A D gene is named only where the DNA matches it firmly. Clone size, where shown, is once, few, many, or a class for clones that have expanded.

v_gene: TRBV7-2; abundance: .; j_gene: TRBJ2-7; d_gene: .; CDR3nt: TGTGCCAGCAGATTCACCTACGAGCAGTACTTC; CDR3aa: CASRFTYEQYF
v_gene: TRBV10-1; abundance: .; j_gene: TRBJ1-2; d_gene: .; CDR3nt: TGTGCCAGCAATTTCGGGGACCTCTATGGCTACACCTTC; CDR3aa: CASNFGDLYGYTF
v_gene: TRBV10-3; abundance: many; j_gene: TRBJ2-7; d_gene: TRBD1; CDR3nt: TGTGCCTCATCAGGAGGACAGGGCGACGAGCAGTACTTC; CDR3aa: CASSGGQGDEQYF
v_gene: TRBV7-9; abundance: few; j_gene: TRBJ2-7; d_gene: .; CDR3nt: TGTGCCAGCAGCTTAGCAGGCTGGGAGCAGTACTTC; CDR3aa: CASSLAGWEQYF
v_gene: TRBV3-1; abundance: many; j_gene: TRBJ2-7; d_gene: .; CDR3nt: TGTGCCAGCAGCCCGGCGGACCACGAGCAGTACTTC; CDR3aa: CASSPADHEQYF
v_gene: TRBV20-1; abundance: .; j_gene: TRBJ1-6; d_gene: .; CDR3nt: TGCAGTGCTAACCGGGTCTTAGATTCACCCCTCCACTTT; CDR3aa: CSANRVLDSPLHF
v_gene: TRBV30; abundance: .; j_gene: TRBJ1-1; d_gene: TRBD1; CDR3nt: TGTGCCTGGGGACAGGGGGCTTCTGAAGCTTTCTTT; CDR3aa: CAWGQGASEAFF
v_gene: TRBV19; abundance: many; j_gene: TRBJ1-1; d_gene: .; CDR3nt: TGTGCCAGTAGTATCTCCCCAGGGCTGAACACTGAAGCTTTCTTT; CDR3aa: CASSISPGLNTEAFF
v_gene: TRBV7-6; abundance: few; j_gene: TRBJ2-1; d_gene: TRBD1; CDR3nt: TGTGCCAGCAGCTTAGAGACAGGGGCCTACAATGAGCAGTTCTTC; CDR3aa: CASSLETGAYNEQFF
v_gene: TRBV5-6; abundance: .; j_gene: TRBJ1-2; d_gene: TRBD1; CDR3nt: TGTGCCAGCAGCTTGGAGGGACAGGCGAGACAATATGGCTACACCTTC; CDR3aa: CASSLEGQARQYGYTF
v_gene: TRBV7-9; abundance: .; j_gene: TRBJ2-2; d_gene: .; CDR3nt: TGTGCCAGCAGACAAGATCTTTGGACCGGGGAGCTGTTTTTT; CDR3aa: CASRQDLWTGELFF
v_gene: TRBV29-1; abundance: .; j_gene: TRBJ2-1; d_gene: TRBD2; CDR3nt: TGCAGCTCGTTGGGGGGGGGCTCCTACAATGAGCAGTTCTTC; CDR3aa: CSSLGGGSYNEQFF
v_gene: TRBV7-9; abundance: once; j_gene: TRBJ1-1; d_gene: .; CDR3nt: TGTGCCAGCAGCTTTGGCGGTAGGGTCGCTGAAGCTTTCTTT; CDR3aa: CASSFGGRVAEAFF
v_gene: TRBV2; abundance: .; j_gene: TRBJ2-6; d_gene: .; CDR3nt: TGTGCCAGCAGGGGGTCGGCTGGGGCCAACGTCCTGACTTTC; CDR3aa: CASRGSAGANVLTF
v_gene: TRBV11-2; abundance: .; j_gene: TRBJ2-3; d_gene: .; CDR3nt: TGTGCCAGCAGCACCGTCCGGCGCACAGATACGCAGTATTTT; CDR3aa: CASSTVRRTDTQYF
v_gene: TRBV24-1; abundance: .; j_gene: TRBJ2-1; d_gene: TRBD2; CDR3nt: TGTGCCACCAGTGACTCAATCACTAGCGGGGACAATGAGCAGTTCTTC; CDR3aa: CATSDSITSGDNEQFF
v_gene: TRBV25-1; abundance: .; j_gene: TRBJ2-2; d_gene: TRBD1; CDR3nt: TGTGCCAGCCGCGGAACAGGGGGCGACACCGGGGAGCTGTTTTTT; CDR3aa: CASRGTGGDTGELFF
v_gene: TRBV4-3; abundance: many; j_gene: TRBJ2-5; d_gene: TRBD1; CDR3nt: TGCGCCAGCAGCCAAGATAGGGACAGCCAAGAGACCCAGTACTTC; CDR3aa: CASSQDRDSQETQYF
v_gene: TRBV7-9; abundance: .; j_gene: TRBJ2-3; d_gene: TRBD1; CDR3nt: TGTGCCAGCAGGGGACAGGGGAGCTACACAGATACGCAGTATTTT; CDR3aa: CASRGQGSYTDTQYF
v_gene: TRBV9; abundance: few; j_gene: TRBJ2-5; d_gene: TRBD2; CDR3nt: TGTGCCAGCAGCCCCCGGGTAGCGGGGGGGCCGGAGACCCAGTACTTC; CDR3aa: CASSPRVAGGPETQYF